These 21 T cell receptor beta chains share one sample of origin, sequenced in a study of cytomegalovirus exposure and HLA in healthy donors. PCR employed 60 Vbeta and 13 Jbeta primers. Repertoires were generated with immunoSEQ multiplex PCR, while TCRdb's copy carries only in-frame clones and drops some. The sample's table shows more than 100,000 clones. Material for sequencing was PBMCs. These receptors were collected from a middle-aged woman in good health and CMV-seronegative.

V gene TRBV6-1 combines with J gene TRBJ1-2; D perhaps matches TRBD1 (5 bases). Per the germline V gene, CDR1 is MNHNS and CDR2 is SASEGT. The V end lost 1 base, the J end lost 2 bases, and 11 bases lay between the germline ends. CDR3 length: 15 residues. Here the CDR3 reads CASSEVDSVNYGYTF. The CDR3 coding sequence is TGTGCCAGCAGTGAAGTCGACAGCGTAAACTATGGCTACACCTTC.

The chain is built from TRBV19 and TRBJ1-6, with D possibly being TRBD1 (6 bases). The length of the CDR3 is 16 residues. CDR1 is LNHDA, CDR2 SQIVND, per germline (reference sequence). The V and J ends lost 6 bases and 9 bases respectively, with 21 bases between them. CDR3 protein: CASRGAAEVWGSPLHF. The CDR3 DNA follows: TGTGCCAGTAGGGGGGCGGCTGAGGTGTGGGGTTCACCCCTCCACTTT. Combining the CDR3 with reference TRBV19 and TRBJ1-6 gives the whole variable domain DGGITQSPKYLFRKEGQNVTLSCEQNLNHDAMYWYRQDPGQGLRLIYYSQIVNDFQKGDIAEGYSVSREKKESFPLTVTSAQKNPTAFYLCASRGAAEVWGSPLHFGNGTRLTVT.

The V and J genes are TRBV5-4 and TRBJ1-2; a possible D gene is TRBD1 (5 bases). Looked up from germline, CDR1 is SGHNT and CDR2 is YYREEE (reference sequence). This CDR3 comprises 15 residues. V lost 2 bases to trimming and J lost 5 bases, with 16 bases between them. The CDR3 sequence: CASSFLSGTAYGYTF. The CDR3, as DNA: TGTGCCAGCAGCTTTCTATCCGGGACTGCTTATGGCTACACCTTC.

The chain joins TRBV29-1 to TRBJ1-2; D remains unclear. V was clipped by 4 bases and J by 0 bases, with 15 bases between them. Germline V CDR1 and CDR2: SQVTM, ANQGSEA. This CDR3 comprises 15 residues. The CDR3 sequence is CSVGLTAVPNYGYTF. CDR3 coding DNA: TGCAGCGTTGGTCTAACCGCCGTCCCTAACTATGGCTACACCTTC.

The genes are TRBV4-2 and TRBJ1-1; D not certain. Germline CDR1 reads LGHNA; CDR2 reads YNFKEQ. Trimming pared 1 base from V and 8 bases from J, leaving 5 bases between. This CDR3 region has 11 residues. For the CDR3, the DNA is TGTGCCAGCAGCCAAGCGGGGGAAGCTTTCTTT. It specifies CASSQAGEAFF.

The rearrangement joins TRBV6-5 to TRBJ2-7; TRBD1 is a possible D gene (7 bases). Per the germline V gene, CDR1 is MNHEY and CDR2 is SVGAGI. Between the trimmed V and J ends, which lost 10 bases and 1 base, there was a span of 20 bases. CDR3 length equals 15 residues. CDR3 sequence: CATTAGGTASYEQYF. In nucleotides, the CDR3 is TGTGCCACTACCGCTGGGGGGACAGCTTCCTACGAGCAGTACTTC.

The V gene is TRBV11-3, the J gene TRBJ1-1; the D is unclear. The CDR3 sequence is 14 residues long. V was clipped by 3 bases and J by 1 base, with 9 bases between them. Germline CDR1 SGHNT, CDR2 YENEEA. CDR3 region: CASSFSGSNTEAFF. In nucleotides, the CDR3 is TGTGCCAGCAGCTTTTCGGGTTCGAACACTGAAGCTTTCTTT.

DNA for the CDR3: TGTGCCAGCAGCCGGGAAACCTCTGGAAACACCATATATTTT. This encodes CASSRETSGNTIYF. The V gene is TRBV7-2, the J gene TRBJ1-3; D remains unclear. Per germline, CDR1 SGHTA and CDR2 FQGNSA. V lost 5 bases and J lost 0, with 8 bases in between. This CDR3 has 14 residues.

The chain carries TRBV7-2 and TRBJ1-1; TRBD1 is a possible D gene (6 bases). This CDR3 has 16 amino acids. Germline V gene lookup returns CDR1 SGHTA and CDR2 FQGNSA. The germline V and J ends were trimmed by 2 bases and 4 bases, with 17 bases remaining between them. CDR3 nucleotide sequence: TGTGCCAGCAGCTTAAGAGGGACATCATCCACCACTGAAGCTTTCTTT. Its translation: CASSLRGTSSTTEAFF.

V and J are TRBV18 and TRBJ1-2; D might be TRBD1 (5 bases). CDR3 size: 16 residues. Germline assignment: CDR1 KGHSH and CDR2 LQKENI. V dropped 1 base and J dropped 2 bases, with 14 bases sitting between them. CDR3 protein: CASSPQTGGLNYGYTF. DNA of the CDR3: TGTGCCAGCTCACCACAGACGGGGGGTTTAAACTATGGCTACACCTTC.

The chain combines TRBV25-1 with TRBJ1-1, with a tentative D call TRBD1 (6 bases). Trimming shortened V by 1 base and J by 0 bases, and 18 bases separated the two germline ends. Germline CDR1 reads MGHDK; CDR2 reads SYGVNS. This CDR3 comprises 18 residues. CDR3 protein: CASSESRGPHALNTEAFF. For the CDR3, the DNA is TGTGCCAGCAGTGAATCCAGGGGACCCCATGCTTTGAACACTGAAGCTTTCTTT.

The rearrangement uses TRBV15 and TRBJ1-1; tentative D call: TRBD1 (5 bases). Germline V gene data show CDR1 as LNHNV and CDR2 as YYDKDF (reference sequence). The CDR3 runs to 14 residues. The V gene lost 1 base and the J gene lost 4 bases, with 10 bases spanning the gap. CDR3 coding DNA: TGTGCCACCAGCAGAGGGGGCGGGAGCACTGAAGCTTTCTTT. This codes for CATSRGGGSTEAFF.

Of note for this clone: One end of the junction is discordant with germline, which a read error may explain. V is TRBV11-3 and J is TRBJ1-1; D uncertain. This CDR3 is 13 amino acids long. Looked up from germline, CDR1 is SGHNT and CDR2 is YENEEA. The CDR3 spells CASNLGGIPEAFF. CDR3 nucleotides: TGTGCCAGCAACTTAGGAGGGATCCCAGAAGCTTTCTTT.

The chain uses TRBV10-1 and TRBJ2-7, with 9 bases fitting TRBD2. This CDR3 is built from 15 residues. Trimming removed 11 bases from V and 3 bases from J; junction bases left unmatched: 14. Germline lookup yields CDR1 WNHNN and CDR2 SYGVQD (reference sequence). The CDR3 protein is CAYSYQRLADYEQYV. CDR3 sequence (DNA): TGCGCCTACTCATACCAGAGACTAGCGGACTACGAGCAGTACGTC.

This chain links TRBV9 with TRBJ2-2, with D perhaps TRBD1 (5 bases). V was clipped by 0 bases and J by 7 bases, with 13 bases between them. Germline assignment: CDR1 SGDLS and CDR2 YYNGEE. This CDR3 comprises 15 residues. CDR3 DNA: TGTGCCAGCAGCGTAGATGCAGGGTGGAGCGGGGAGCTGTTTTTT. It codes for CASSVDAGWSGELFF.

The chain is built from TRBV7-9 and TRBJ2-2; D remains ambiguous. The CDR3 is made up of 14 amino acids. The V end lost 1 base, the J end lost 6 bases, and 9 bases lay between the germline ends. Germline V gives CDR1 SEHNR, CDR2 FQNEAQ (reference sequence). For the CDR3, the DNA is TGTGCCAGCAGCTTAGAATTTACGGCCGGGGAGCTGTTTTTT. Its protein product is CASSLEFTAGELFF.

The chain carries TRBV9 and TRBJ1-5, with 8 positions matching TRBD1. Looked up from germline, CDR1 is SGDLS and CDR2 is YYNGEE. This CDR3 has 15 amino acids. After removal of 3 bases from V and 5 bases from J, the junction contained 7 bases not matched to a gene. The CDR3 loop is CASSADRVRDQPQHF. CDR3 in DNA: TGTGCCAGCAGCGCGGACAGGGTGAGGGATCAGCCCCAGCATTTT.

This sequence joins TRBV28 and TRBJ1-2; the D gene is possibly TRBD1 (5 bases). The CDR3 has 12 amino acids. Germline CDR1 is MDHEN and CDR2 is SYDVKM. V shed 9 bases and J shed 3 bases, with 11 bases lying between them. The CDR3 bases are TGTGCCAGTCGGGGGGAGGACTATGGCTACACCTTC. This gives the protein CASRGEDYGYTF.

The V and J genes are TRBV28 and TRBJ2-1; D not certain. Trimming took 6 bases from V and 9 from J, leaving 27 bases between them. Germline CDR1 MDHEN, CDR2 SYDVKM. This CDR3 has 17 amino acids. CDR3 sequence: CASSFPRVKPFPSEQFF. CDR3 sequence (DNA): TGTGCCAGCAGCTTCCCCCGGGTGAAGCCCTTCCCTAGTGAGCAGTTCTTC.

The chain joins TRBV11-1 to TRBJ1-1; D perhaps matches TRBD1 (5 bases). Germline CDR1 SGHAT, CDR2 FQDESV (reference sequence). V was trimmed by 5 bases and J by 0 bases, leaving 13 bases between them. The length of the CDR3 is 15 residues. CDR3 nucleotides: TGTGCCAGCAGCCCCCTGGGACTGATGAACACTGAAGCTTTCTTT. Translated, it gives CASSPLGLMNTEAFF.

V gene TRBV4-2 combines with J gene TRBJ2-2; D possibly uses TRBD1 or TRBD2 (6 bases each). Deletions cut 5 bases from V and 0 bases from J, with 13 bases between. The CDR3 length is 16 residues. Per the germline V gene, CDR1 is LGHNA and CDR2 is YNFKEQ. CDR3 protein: CASSEGGGANTGELFF. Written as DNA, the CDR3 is TGTGCCAGCAGCGAAGGAGGGGGAGCGAACACCGGGGAGCTGTTTTTT.